The clone carrying this T cell receptor beta chain was found a few times. The antigen is not known. The investigators amplified TCR beta CDR3 regions from RNA transcripts. HTBI primers were the set used in a first-round RT-PCR of the TCR CDR3. TCRdb reanalysed the multiplex PCR reads using MiXCR and keeps one entry per CDR3 protein. Among approximately 400,000 distinct CDR3 sequences listed, roughly 14% were seen once. The definition of stable Graves' hyperthyroidism was no ophthalmopathy progression within 18 months. The diagnoses drew upon clinical symptoms, serum thyroxine and TRAb, thyroid ultrasound and orbital computed tomography. The data stem from a study of T cells in Graves' hyperthyroidism and ophthalmopathy. Study-wide context: Peripheral blood sampling occurred at initial diagnosis, before any treatment. Study-level findings and limits: From stable hyperthyroidism, ophthalmopathy was set apart by a 13 V-J model.

Sample: blood. This sequence originates from a woman between 18 and 29 years old with Graves' hyperthyroidism.

In DNA form, the CDR3 reads TGTGCCAGCAGTGAGGGACAGGGGGCCTCTGGAAACACCATATATTTT. This sequence encodes CASSEGQGASGNTIYF. The rearrangement uses TRBV5-8 and TRBJ1-3; TRBD1 matches at 12 bases. This CDR3 spans 16 amino acids. CDR1 SGHTS and CDR2 YDEGEE come from the germline V gene. With V trimmed by 5 bases and J by 0 bases, 3 bases remained unmatched. Based on the CDR3 plus reference TRBV5-8 and TRBJ1-3, the full variable domain is EAGVTQSPTHLIKTRGQQATLRCSPISGHTSVYWYQQALGLGLQFLLWYDEGEERNRGNFPPRFSGRQFPNYSSELNVNALELEDSALYLCASSEGQGASGNTIYFGEGSWLTVV.